This T cell receptor beta chain was captured by sequencing in a study of blood T cell repertoires in COVID-19. Study at large: Donors in the United States, Italy and Spain gave samples during acute or convalescent COVID-19. PBMCs, B-cell-depleted T cells, or T cells were the source of the cDNA or gDNA that made up the material.

Clones were read by immunoSEQ multiplex PCR, and TCRdb kept only the in-frame ones, dropping some. Of around 50,000 clones detected, 80% to 90% appear once; the ten largest clones hold about 2%. J gave up 7 bases and V 6 bases, and 7 bases lay outside the gene matches. The CDR3 loop spans 14 amino acids. Germline V CDR1 and CDR2: LNHDA, SQIVND (reference sequence). Input material: peripheral blood. The rearrangement links TRBV19 to TRBJ2-4; 9 nucleotides align to TRBD1. This receptor was obtained from a human donor in a cohort sampled during active COVID-19. The DNA for the CDR3 is TGTGCCAGTAGCGTTACAGGGGGCACTAACATTCAGTACTTC. This translates into CASSVTGGTNIQYF.